One and the same sample provided the 30 T cell receptor beta chains below, sequenced in a study of Ad26.COV2.S vaccination and SARS-CoV-2 variants. The treatment is: roughly 20 received Ad26.COV2.S at low or high dose, single or two shots; roughly five received placebo; per-sample allocation not given. Following the first vaccine or placebo injection, samples were taken on day 63. Measured with immunoSEQ multiplex PCR; TCRdb has only the in-frame clones, and not every one. The sample carries 300,000 to 400,000 clones, about 86% recorded once. The sequencing here drew on peripheral blood, taken in a trial of Ad26.COV2.S vaccine versus placebo. The origin of the receptors is a person aged 18-65 years who received the Ad26.COV2.S COVID-19 vaccine or a placebo.

The CDR3 coding sequence is TGTGCCAGCAGTTATGGGGGCGCAGGTTCCCAAGAGACCCAGTACTTC. Translation gives CASSYGGAGSQETQYF. The rearrangement joins TRBV6-5 to TRBJ2-5, with D perhaps matching TRBD1 (6 bases). Trimming took 3 bases from V and 1 from J, leaving 15 bases between them. The CDR3 has 16 residues. CDR1 is MNHEY, CDR2 SVGAGI, per germline.

Details on this clone: A read error may produce the germline difference seen at one junction end. V and J are TRBV7-8 and TRBJ1-2; TRBD1 agrees at 10 bases. This CDR3 is built from 15 residues. The germline V gene encodes CDR1 SGHVS and CDR2 FQNEAQ. CDR3 nucleotide sequence: TGTGCCAGCAGCCTAGCGGGACAGGGGAACGCAGGCTACACCTTC. Protein: CASSLAGQGNAGYTF.

The V and J genes are TRBV3-1 (or the pseudogene TRBV3-2) and TRBJ1-1; no clear D. This CDR3 region has 13 residues. V lost 10 bases and J 6 bases, leaving 18 bases between the germline ends. The germline V gene has CDR1 LGHDT and CDR2 YNNKEL (reference sequence). As DNA, the CDR3 is TGTGCCAAGAGCGACCGACGGAGGCCTGAAGCTTTCTTT. Translation gives CAKSDRRRPEAFF.

V and J are TRBV19 and TRBJ1-2; weak D call: TRBD1 (5 bases). V was pared by 2 bases and J by 5 bases, with 15 bases between. The CDR3 loop spans 15 amino acids. Germline values: CDR1 LNHDA, CDR2 SQIVND (reference sequence). The CDR3 here is CASSILGREGYGYTF. CDR3 sequence (DNA): TGTGCCAGTAGTATACTGGGCAGGGAAGGTTATGGCTACACCTTC.

CDR3: CASSLWGYQPQHF. In DNA, the CDR3 is TGTGCCAGCAGCTTATGGGGGTATCAGCCCCAGCATTTT. The chain is built from TRBV7-2 and TRBJ1-5; tentatively, D is TRBD1 (5 bases). Germline V gene lookup returns CDR1 SGHTA and CDR2 FQGNSA. There are 13 residues in the CDR3. V shed 2 bases and J shed 5 bases, with 7 bases lying between them.

The genes are TRBV5-1 and TRBJ1-1; D is unresolved. V was clipped by 4 bases and J by 1 base, with 11 bases between them. Per germline, CDR1 SGHRS and CDR2 YFSETQ. The CDR3 contains 14 residues. CDR3 sequence: CASSAFSENTEAFF. The CDR3 DNA sequence: TGCGCCAGCAGCGCTTTCAGCGAGAACACTGAAGCTTTCTTT.

The CDR3 spells CASSLGGGDGYTF. CDR3 nucleotides: TGTGCCAGCAGCTTAGGGGGGGGCGATGGCTACACCTTC. The chain recombines TRBV7-6 with TRBJ1-2; the D gene is possibly TRBD1 (6 bases). The CDR3 extends over 13 amino acids. V dropped 1 base and J dropped 6 bases, with 9 bases sitting between them. Germline CDR1 is SGHVS and CDR2 is FNYEAQ.

The rearrangement links TRBV2 to TRBJ1-6; D is unresolved. Germline V gene lookup returns CDR1 SNHLY and CDR2 FYNNEI. The CDR3 is 13 residues long. V was clipped by 4 bases and J by 10 bases, with 11 bases between them. The CDR3 reads CASSGREGSPLHF. CDR3 coding DNA: TGTGCCAGCAGTGGGAGGGAAGGGTCACCCCTCCACTTT.

The chain carries TRBV9 and TRBJ2-3, with D possibly matching TRBD2 (6 bases). The CDR3 has 14 amino acids. Trimming took 6 bases from V and 2 from J, leaving 13 bases between them. Germline CDR1 SGDLS, CDR2 YYNGEE. The DNA for the CDR3 is TGTGCCAGCACTCCGCAGGACTACACAGATACGCAGTATTTT. This encodes CASTPQDYTDTQYF. Filled out from reference TRBV9 and TRBJ2-3, the complete variable domain reads DSGVTQTPKHLITATGQRVTLRCSPRSGDLSVYWYQQSLDQGLQFLIQYYNGEERAKGNILERFSAQQFPDLHSELNLSSLELGDSALYFCASTPQDYTDTQYFGPGTRLTVL.

The rearrangement uses TRBV2 and TRBJ1-4, with D perhaps matching TRBD1 (5 bases). In germline, CDR1 is SNHLY, CDR2 FYNNEI. Trimming left V 7 bases short and J 5 bases short, with 14 bases between. CDR3 length: 14 residues. The CDR3 sequence is CASNQNGGNEKLFF. The CDR3 nucleotides are TGTGCCAGCAACCAAAATGGGGGAAATGAAAAACTGTTTTTT.

This chain links TRBV5-1 with TRBJ1-2; D is ambiguous. Germline assignment: CDR1 SGHRS and CDR2 YFSETQ. V was shortened by 1 base and J by 4 bases, with 11 bases between the two germline ends. This CDR3 is 14 amino acids long. CDR3 region: CASSLIYSGYGYTF. CDR3 nucleotides: TGCGCCAGCAGCTTGATATATAGCGGCTATGGCTACACCTTC.

V and J are TRBV3-1 (or the pseudogene TRBV3-2) and TRBJ1-6; 9 nucleotides match TRBD1. CDR1 and CDR2 from the germline V gene are LGHDT and YNNKEL (reference sequence). This CDR3 has 15 amino acids. Losses at the gene ends were 3 bases for V and 7 bases for J; bases not matched to a gene: 4. This CDR3 is CASSQWDRDNSPLHF. The DNA for the CDR3 is TGTGCCAGCAGCCAGTGGGACAGGGACAATTCACCCCTCCACTTT.

V is TRBV5-1 and J is TRBJ2-3; TRBD2 aligns across 9 bases. CDR1 is SGHRS and CDR2 is YFSETQ in the germline V gene. V was pared by 2 bases and J by 4 bases, with 2 bases of the junction left unmatched. CDR3 length: 14 amino acids. CDR3 amino acids: CASSFGTSPDTQYF. CDR3 sequence (DNA): TGCGCCAGCAGCTTTGGGACTAGCCCAGATACGCAGTATTTT.

The genes are TRBV28 and TRBJ2-7; TRBD1 agrees at 10 bases. Germline lookup yields CDR1 MDHEN and CDR2 SYDVKM. V gave up 8 bases and J gave up 7 bases; unmatched junction bases: 14. The CDR3 consists of 15 residues. CDR3 sequence (DNA): TGTGCCAGCGTAACCGGGACAGGGGCTTCGGGGGAGCAGTACTTC. It codes for CASVTGTGASGEQYF. The full variable domain, in which reference TRBV28 and TRBJ2-7 provide the parts outside the CDR3, is DVKVTQSSRYLVKRTGEKVFLECVQDMDHENMFWYRQDPGLGLRLIYFSYDVKMKEKGDIPEGYSVSREKKERFSLILESASTNQTSMYLCASVTGTGASGEQYFGPGTRLTVT.

CDR3 amino acids: CAWSRGGKLGELFF. DNA for the CDR3: TGTGCCTGGAGCCGGGGGGGGAAACTTGGGGAGCTGTTTTTT. The V gene is TRBV30, the J gene TRBJ2-2; 8 bases align to TRBD2. This CDR3 comprises 14 residues. V lost 3 bases to trimming and J lost 8 bases; unmatched junction nucleotides: 8. Germline assignment: CDR1 GTSNPN and CDR2 SVGIG (reference sequence).

The chain uses TRBV7-2 and TRBJ1-2; 10 bases match TRBD1. Losses at the gene ends were 4 bases for V and 5 bases for J; bases not matched to a gene: 7. Germline V gene lookup returns CDR1 SGHTA and CDR2 FQGNSA. The CDR3 spans 15 residues. The CDR3 loop reads CASSSSGTGDYGYTF. DNA for the CDR3: TGTGCCAGCAGCTCGTCCGGGACAGGGGATTATGGCTACACCTTC.

The chain couples TRBV18 to TRBJ2-7; weak D call: TRBD1 (6 bases). From germline, CDR1 is KGHSH and CDR2 LQKENI. The CDR3 loop spans 14 amino acids. V lost 3 bases and J lost 5, with 14 bases in between. In DNA form, the CDR3 reads TGTGCCAGCTCACCCTTAGATGGGGGCCACGAGCAGTACTTC. Protein product: CASSPLDGGHEQYF.

V is TRBV18 and J is TRBJ2-6; 9 bases line up with TRBD1. Germline assignment: CDR1 KGHSH and CDR2 LQKENI. The J segment lost 1 base and the V segment lost 6 bases, leaving 7 bases of the junction unmatched. The CDR3 is 17 amino acids. CDR3 in DNA: TGTGCCAGCTCCCGGGACAGGGTCCTATCTGGGGCCAACGTCCTGACTTTC. Residues: CASSRDRVLSGANVLTF.

The chain employs TRBV5-6 and TRBJ1-2, with TRBD1 matching over 7 bases. With V trimmed by 0 bases and J by 6 bases, 5 bases remained unmatched. This CDR3 spans 14 amino acids. Germline V gives CDR1 SGHDT, CDR2 YYEEEE. The CDR3 region has the DNA TGTGCCAGCAGCTTGGCCCCGACAGGGAATGGCTACACCTTC. This sequence encodes CASSLAPTGNGYTF. Based on the CDR3 plus reference TRBV5-6 and TRBJ1-2, the full variable domain is DAGVTQSPTHLIKTRGQQVTLRCSPKSGHDTVSWYQQALGQGPQFIFQYYEEEERQRGNFPDRFSGHQFPNYSSELNVNALLLGDSALYLCASSLAPTGNGYTFGSGTRLTVV.

The CDR3: CASSPGHPNTEAFF. The CDR3 DNA sequence: TGCGCCAGTTCACCGGGACACCCGAACACTGAAGCTTTCTTT. The V gene is TRBV5-1, the J gene TRBJ1-1; possible D gene TRBD1, 6 bases. V was cut by 8 bases and J by 1 base, with 15 bases left in between. This CDR3 comprises 14 residues. Per the germline V gene, CDR1 is SGHRS and CDR2 is YFSETQ.

V gene TRBV7-2 combines with J gene TRBJ1-2; D unclear. CDR3 length equals 13 residues. The germline V gene encodes CDR1 SGHTA and CDR2 FQGNSA. V lost 1 base and J 4 bases, leaving 7 bases between the germline ends. CDR3 sequence: CASSLGVAYGYTF. In DNA form, the CDR3 reads TGTGCCAGCAGCTTAGGGGTTGCCTATGGCTACACCTTC.

The V call is TRBV6-6, the J call TRBJ1-2; D possibly corresponds to TRBD1 (5 bases). Germline values: CDR1 MNHNY, CDR2 SVGAGI (reference sequence). This CDR3 is 14 amino acids long. V was clipped by 2 bases and J by 4 bases, with 11 bases between them. The CDR3 loop reads CASSYLTASYGYTF. The CDR3 DNA reads as TGTGCCAGCAGTTACCTGACAGCTTCCTATGGCTACACCTTC.

The J gene is TRBJ2-1, the V gene TRBV5-8, with TRBD2 identical over 9 bases. The CDR3 totals 18 residues. Germline V CDR1 and CDR2: SGHTS, YDEGEE. The trim removed 0 bases at V and 0 bases at J, leaving 7 bases unmatched. The CDR3 sequence: CASSLGATSGSSYNEQFF. CDR3 sequence (DNA): TGTGCCAGCAGCTTGGGGGCGACTAGCGGTAGCTCCTACAATGAGCAGTTCTTC.

The chain recombines TRBV18 with TRBJ1-1; TRBD1 might be the D (5 bases). Germline V gene data show CDR1 as KGHSH and CDR2 as LQKENI. The V gene lost 6 bases and the J gene lost 0 bases, with 11 bases spanning the gap. This CDR3 contains 14 residues. The DNA for the CDR3 is TGTGCCAGCTCGCTAGACAGAATGAACACTGAAGCTTTCTTT. It codes for CASSLDRMNTEAFF.

The V and J genes are TRBV5-1 and TRBJ1-5; D not resolved. V lost 0 bases to trimming and J lost 9 bases, with 16 bases between them. Germline V gene sequence: CDR1 SGHRS, CDR2 YFSETQ. The length of the CDR3 is 15 residues. The CDR3 region has the DNA TGCGCCAGCAGCTTGGACCCTAGTCCTTTTGGGCCCCAGCATTTT. The encoded protein is CASSLDPSPFGPQHF.

The chain is built from TRBV30 and TRBJ2-5, with a possible D match to TRBD2 (6 bases). This CDR3 has 16 amino acids. Trimming took off 4 bases at V and 5 bases at J, with 23 bases between the two ends. Germline V gene data show CDR1 as GTSNPN and CDR2 as SVGIG (reference sequence). The CDR3 DNA is TGTGCCTGGACCCTGGGTGGGGGGTGGTCTACGGAGACCCAGTACTTC. It yields the protein CAWTLGGGWSTETQYF.

The chain carries TRBV18 and TRBJ1-1; D not resolved. CDR3 length: 14 amino acids. CDR1 is KGHSH, CDR2 LQKENI, per germline. V lost 1 base and J lost 0, with 6 bases in between. CDR3 amino acids: CASSPLGLNTEAFF. CDR3 bases: TGTGCCAGCTCACCACTGGGCCTGAACACTGAAGCTTTCTTT.

This clone was recorded a few times. J is TRBJ2-7 and V is TRBV5-4, with 9 bases fitting TRBD1. V shed 4 bases and J 2 bases; nucleotides not matched to a gene: 1. This CDR3 contains 13 residues. The germline CDR1 and CDR2 sequences are SGHNT and YYREEE (reference sequence). The CDR3 DNA is TGTGCCAGCAGCCGGGACAGGGCCTACGAGCAGTACTTC. Its translation is CASSRDRAYEQYF.

The chain joins TRBV5-1 to TRBJ2-7; no clear D gene. The CDR3 contains 13 residues. Trimming removed 5 bases from V and 2 bases from J, with 11 bases in between. Germline loops: CDR1 SGHRS, CDR2 YFSETQ. CDR3 bases: TGCGCCAGCAGTTATGGACGGACCTACGAGCAGTACTTC. Translation gives CASSYGRTYEQYF.

The chain carries TRBV4-1 and TRBJ2-2; either TRBD1 or TRBD2 may supply D (7 bases each). Germline-derived CDR1 and CDR2 are MGHRA and YSYEKL. The length of the CDR3 is 16 residues. V dropped 0 bases and J dropped 5 bases, with 13 bases sitting between them. CDR3 residues: CASSQEGTAGTGELFF. In nucleotides, the CDR3 is TGCGCCAGCAGCCAAGAAGGGACAGCGGGGACCGGGGAGCTGTTTTTT.